Each of the 23 T cell receptor beta chains below was sequenced from the same sample in a study of T-cell memory formation after mild COVID-19. A single record per CDR3 protein comes from TCRdb applying MiXCR to the 5' RACE reads. The sample lists about 430,000 distinct CDR3 sequences; roughly a quarter were seen once. Sequences were obtained from PBMCs or a T cell subset sorted from them (not recorded which). These receptors came from an adult woman who had mild COVID-19 (a few samples of this study predate the infection). Cell type and time point are not known.

The chain recombines TRBV10-2 with TRBJ2-1, with D uncertain. CDR1 and CDR2 (germline): WSHSY, SAAADI. V lost 6 bases, J lost 2 bases, and 8 bases lay in between. The CDR3 contains 13 residues. The CDR3 loop reads CASRDPAYNEQFF. The DNA for the CDR3 is TGCGCCAGCAGGGACCCCGCCTACAATGAGCAGTTCTTC.

The chain combines TRBV3-1 with TRBJ1-3; D unclear. Germline-derived CDR1 and CDR2 are LGHDT and YNNKEL (reference sequence). The CDR3 loop spans 13 amino acids. V was clipped by 4 bases and J by 3 bases, with 7 bases between them. CDR3 sequence reads: CASSLGYGNTIYF. CDR3 coding DNA: TGTGCCAGCAGCCTAGGGTATGGAAACACCATATATTTT.

This clonotype was seen only a few times. The rearrangement uses TRBV27 and TRBJ1-5; D is unclear. Germline V gives CDR1 MNHEY, CDR2 SMNVEV (reference sequence). This CDR3 region has 12 residues. The ends were cut back, 3 bases at V and 8 bases at J, with 8 bases in the middle. CDR3 nucleotide sequence: TGTGCCAGCAGTTTTCCGGGAGAGCCCCAGCATTTT. Translated: CASSFPGEPQHF.

V gene TRBV4-3 combines with J gene TRBJ2-1, with D unclear. V was trimmed by 0 bases and J by 6 bases, leaving 12 bases between them. Per the germline V gene, CDR1 is LGHNA and CDR2 is YSLEER. The CDR3 contains 15 residues. The CDR3 loop is CASSQDYWQINEQFF. The DNA of the CDR3 is TGCGCCAGCAGCCAAGATTATTGGCAGATCAATGAGCAGTTCTTC.

The gene calls are TRBV18 and TRBJ2-2; weak D call: TRBD2 (5 bases). V lost 5 bases and J lost 1, with 14 bases in between. This CDR3 is built from 16 residues. CDR1 and CDR2 (germline): KGHSH, LQKENI. This chain's CDR3 is CASSSSGRENTGELFF. The CDR3, as DNA: TGTGCCAGCTCATCCTCCGGACGGGAGAACACCGGGGAGCTGTTTTTT.

This clonotype has a count of ten or more. The V and J genes are TRBV5-1 and TRBJ2-2, with no clear D. This CDR3 is built from 13 residues. Germline V gene data show CDR1 as SGHRS and CDR2 as YFSETQ. Trimming took 1 base from V and 5 from J, leaving 6 bases between them. In DNA, the CDR3 is TGCGCCAGCAGCTTGTTCGGGACCGGGGAGCTGTTTTTT. Translation gives CASSLFGTGELFF.

J is TRBJ2-5 and V is TRBV15; the match to TRBD2 covers 7 bases. Per the germline V gene, CDR1 is LNHNV and CDR2 is YYDKDF (reference sequence). V lost 8 bases and J lost 3; bases outside the gene matches: 6. This CDR3 region has 13 residues. The CDR3 DNA reads TGTGCCACCGCCATGAGCGGGGAAGAGACCCAGTACTTC. Translation gives CATAMSGEETQYF.

This clonotype occurred a few times. The chain carries TRBV7-9 and TRBJ2-1; 7 bases line up with TRBD2. Germline V lookup: CDR1 SEHNR, CDR2 FQNEAQ (reference sequence). V was pared by 4 bases and J by 4 bases, with 4 bases of the junction left unmatched. CDR3 length equals 14 residues. The CDR3 protein is CASSSPSGYNEQFF. DNA of the CDR3: TGTGCCAGCAGCTCTCCTAGCGGTTACAATGAGCAGTTCTTC. Variable domain in full (rest from reference TRBV7-9 and TRBJ2-1): DTGVSQNPRHKITKRGQNVTFRCDPISEHNRLYWYRQTLGQGPEFLTYFQNEAQLEKSRLLSDRFSAERPKGSFSTLEIQRTEQGDSAMYLCASSSPSGYNEQFFGPGTRLTVL.

This clonotype was observed a few times. The V and J genes are TRBV18 and TRBJ1-6; TRBD1 might be the D (5 bases). The CDR3 extends over 16 amino acids. Germline lookup yields CDR1 KGHSH and CDR2 LQKENI. V was cut by 1 base and J by 6 bases, with 13 bases left in between. CDR3 bases: TGTGCCAGCTCACCACGTTCGGGACGGAGTAATTCACCCCTCCACTTT. Amino acid sequence: CASSPRSGRSNSPLHF. Drawing the rest from reference TRBV18 and TRBJ1-6, the complete variable domain is NAGVMQNPRHLVRRRGQEARLRCSPMKGHSHVYWYRQLPEEGLKFMVYLQKENIIDESGMPKERFSAEFPKEGPSILRIQQVVRGDSAAYFCASSPRSGRSNSPLHFGNGTRLTVT.

For the CDR3, the DNA is TGTGCCAGCAGCTTTTCCGGGACAGGGGACTACGAGCAGTACTTC. As protein: CASSFSGTGDYEQYF. The chain is built from TRBV7-9 and TRBJ2-7, with 10 bases fitting TRBD1. The CDR3 is made up of 15 amino acids. Trimming removed 3 bases from V and 3 bases from J; junction bases left unmatched: 5. The germline gives CDR1 SEHNR, CDR2 FQNEAQ (reference sequence). The entire variable domain, with the rest obtained from reference TRBV7-9 and TRBJ2-7, is as follows: DTGVSQNPRHKITKRGQNVTFRCDPISEHNRLYWYRQTLGQGPEFLTYFQNEAQLEKSRLLSDRFSAERPKGSFSTLEIQRTEQGDSAMYLCASSFSGTGDYEQYFGPGTRLTVT.

This clonotype was observed a handful of times. The chain recombines TRBV12-3 or TRBV12-4 with TRBJ2-3; tentatively, D is TRBD1 (6 bases). With 5 bases removed from V and 5 bases from J, the gap between germline ends came to 17 bases. CDR3 length: 15 residues. The CDR3: CASSPQGSREDTQYF. CDR3 coding DNA: TGTGCCAGCAGTCCTCAGGGGTCCCGGGAAGATACGCAGTATTTT.

This clonotype appeared a few times. The genes are TRBV18 and TRBJ2-1; TRBD2 matches at 10 bases. V gave up 4 bases and J gave up 4 bases; unmatched junction bases: 4. Germline-derived CDR1 and CDR2 are KGHSH and LQKENI. CDR3 length: 15 amino acids. In DNA form, the CDR3 reads TGTGCCAGCTCACGAAGCGGGGGGGGATACAATGAGCAGTTCTTC. It codes for CASSRSGGGYNEQFF.

This clonotype was observed a few times. This chain uses TRBV24-1 with TRBJ2-3, with D possibly being TRBD2 (6 bases). CDR3 length: 19 residues. The V gene's germline CDR1 is KGHDR and CDR2 SFDVKD. The germline V and J ends were trimmed by 4 bases and 0 bases, with 22 bases remaining between them. The CDR3 DNA is TGTGCCACCAGTGAAGCTTTGGGGCGAAGGGCGGGGAGCACAGATACGCAGTATTTT. Its translation: CATSEALGRRAGSTDTQYF.

This clonotype turned up a few times. The chain employs TRBV29-1 and TRBJ2-7; the D is unclear. Germline V CDR1 and CDR2: SQVTM, ANQGSEA. Between the trimmed V and J ends, which lost 6 bases and 4 bases, there was a span of 13 bases. This CDR3 has 12 residues. Here the CDR3 DNA reads TGCAGCGTAAAGGAAGGCGGTTACGAGCAGTACTTC. This sequence encodes CSVKEGGYEQYF.

This clonotype was detected only a few times. V is TRBV7-9 and J is TRBJ2-3, with 8 positions matching TRBD1. This CDR3 spans 16 amino acids. CDR1 and CDR2 from the germline V gene are SEHNR and FQNEAQ (reference sequence). The V gene end was trimmed by 6 bases and the J gene end by 1 base; junction bases not matched to a gene: 9. CDR3 sequence reads: CASSSPPGQGTDTQYF. The CDR3 nucleotides read TGTGCCAGCAGTTCGCCTCCGGGACAGGGCACAGATACGCAGTATTTT.

This clonotype turned up a few times. The chain joins TRBV24-1 to TRBJ2-5; 8 bases line up with TRBD1. The V gene's germline CDR1 is KGHDR and CDR2 SFDVKD. The CDR3 is 16 amino acids. After removal of 4 bases from V and 4 bases from J, the junction contained 10 bases not matched to a gene. The DNA for the CDR3 is TGTGCCACCAGTGACCCCGGGACAGGTCACGGAGAGACCCAGTACTTC. It codes for CATSDPGTGHGETQYF.

This clonotype came up a few times. V is TRBV29-1 and J is TRBJ2-7; 7 bases are shared with TRBD1. CDR1 is SQVTM and CDR2 is ANQGSEA in the germline V gene. The CDR3 spans 13 residues. V lost 6 bases and J lost 0; bases outside the gene matches: 5. In DNA form, the CDR3 reads TGCAGCGTAAGACAGGGACCCTCCTACGAGCAGTACTTC. It translates to CSVRQGPSYEQYF.

The chain recombines TRBV9 with TRBJ1-3; TRBD1 is a possible D gene (6 bases). V was trimmed by 4 bases and J by 9 bases, leaving 14 bases between them. CDR1 is SGDLS, CDR2 YYNGEE, per germline. This CDR3 has 13 amino acids. The CDR3 loop reads CASSTGTRGTIYF. Here the CDR3 DNA reads TGTGCCAGCAGCACAGGGACTCGGGGCACCATATATTTT.

This chain joins TRBV7-9 and TRBJ2-1; D gene unclear. From germline, CDR1 is SEHNR and CDR2 FQNEAQ (reference sequence). CDR3 size: 17 residues. V was clipped by 0 bases and J by 5 bases, with 17 bases between them. The CDR3 DNA reads as TGTGCCAGCAGCTTAGCGGACGGGCTAGTCTACCACAATGAGCAGTTCTTC. Translating gives CASSLADGLVYHNEQFF.

The J gene is TRBJ1-2, the V gene TRBV6-5; no definite D call. The CDR3 length is 12 residues. The germline CDR1 and CDR2 sequences are MNHEY and SVGAGI. The ends were cut back, 6 bases at V and 4 bases at J, with 9 bases in the middle. In DNA form, the CDR3 reads TGTGCCAGCAGGGTCGGGAGCTATGGCTACACCTTC. It codes for CASRVGSYGYTF.

The V call is TRBV7-2, the J call TRBJ2-2; perhaps TRBD2 as D (5 bases). The CDR3 runs to 17 residues. Deletions cut 3 bases from V and 3 bases from J, with 17 bases between. Germline V gene sequence: CDR1 SGHTA, CDR2 FQGNSA. The CDR3 coding sequence is TGTGCCAGCAGCTTCCCTTTGACTACTGCGGACACCGGGGAGCTGTTTTTT. This sequence encodes CASSFPLTTADTGELFF. The full variable domain, its missing parts supplied by reference TRBV7-2 and TRBJ2-2, is GAGVSQSPSNKVTEKGKDVELRCDPISGHTALYWYRQSLGQGLEFLIYFQGNSAPDKSGLPSDRFSAERTGGSVSTLTIQRTQQEDSAVYLCASSFPLTTADTGELFFGEGSRLTVL.

The rearrangement links TRBV6-5 to TRBJ1-1; 10 positions match TRBD1. This CDR3 is 17 amino acids long. V was clipped by 2 bases and J by 0 bases; unmatched bases: 6. CDR1 and CDR2 from the germline V gene are MNHEY and SVGAGI. CDR3 protein: CASSYLFGQGVNTEAFF. CDR3 nucleotide sequence: TGTGCCAGCAGTTACCTCTTCGGACAGGGGGTGAACACTGAAGCTTTCTTT.

The chain employs TRBV6-6 and TRBJ1-5; a weak D match, TRBD1 (6 bases). The V end was cut by 8 bases, the J end by 2 bases, with 13 bases between. CDR3 size: 14 residues. CDR1 MNHNY and CDR2 SVGAGI come from the germline V gene (reference sequence). CDR3 amino acids: CASGGAAGNQPQHF. The CDR3 bases are TGTGCCAGCGGGGGGGCGGCAGGCAATCAGCCCCAGCATTTT.